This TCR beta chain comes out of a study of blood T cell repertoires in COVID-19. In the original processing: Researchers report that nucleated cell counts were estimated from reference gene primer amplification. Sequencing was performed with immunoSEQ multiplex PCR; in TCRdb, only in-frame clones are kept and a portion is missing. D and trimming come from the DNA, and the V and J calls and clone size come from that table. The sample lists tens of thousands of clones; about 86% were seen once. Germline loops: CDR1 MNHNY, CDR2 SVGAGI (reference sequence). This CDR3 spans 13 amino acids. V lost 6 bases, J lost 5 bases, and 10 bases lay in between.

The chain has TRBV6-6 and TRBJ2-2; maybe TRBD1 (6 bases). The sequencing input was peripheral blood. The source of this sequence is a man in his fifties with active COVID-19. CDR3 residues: CASSGQPTGELFF. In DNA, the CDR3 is TGTGCCAGCAGCGGACAGCCAACCGGGGAGCTGTTTTTT.